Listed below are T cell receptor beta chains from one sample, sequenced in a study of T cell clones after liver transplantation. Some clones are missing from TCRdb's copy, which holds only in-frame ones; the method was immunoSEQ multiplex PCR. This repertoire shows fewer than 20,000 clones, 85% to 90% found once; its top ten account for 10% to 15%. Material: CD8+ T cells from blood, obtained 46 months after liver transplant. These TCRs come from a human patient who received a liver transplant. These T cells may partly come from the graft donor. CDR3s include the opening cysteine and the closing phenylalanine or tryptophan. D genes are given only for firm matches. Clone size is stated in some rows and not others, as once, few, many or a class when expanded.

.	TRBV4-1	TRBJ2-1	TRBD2	CASSQVPTGLAGEVEQFF	TGCGCCAGCAGCCAAGTCCCAACCGGACTAGCGGGAGAAGTTGAGCAGTTCTTC
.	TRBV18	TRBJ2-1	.	CASSQNNEQFF	TGTGCCAGCTCTCAAAACAATGAGCAGTTCTTC
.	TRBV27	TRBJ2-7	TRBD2	CASSPLSLREASYEQYF	TGTGCCAGCAGTCCACTCTCACTGCGGGAGGCCTCCTACGAGCAGTACTTC
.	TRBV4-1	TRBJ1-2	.	CASSQSAGVNYGYTF	TGCGCCAGCAGCCAGTCAGCGGGAGTTAACTATGGCTACACCTTC
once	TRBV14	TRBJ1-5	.	CASSQGANQPQHF	TGTGCCAGCAGCCAAGGGGCGAATCAGCCCCAGCATTTT
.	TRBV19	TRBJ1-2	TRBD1	CASSTSGTGGVLNYGYTF	TGTGCCAGTAGTACCTCCGGGACAGGGGGAGTTCTTAACTATGGCTACACCTTC
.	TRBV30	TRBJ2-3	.	CAWSVEERDGITDTQYF	TGTGCCTGGAGTGTTGAGGAAAGGGACGGTATCACAGATACGCAGTATTTT
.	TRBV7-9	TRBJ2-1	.	CASSFGPYNEQFF	TGTGCCAGCAGCTTTGGACCATACAATGAGCAGTTCTTC
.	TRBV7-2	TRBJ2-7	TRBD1	CASSSDRGHYEQYF	TGTGCCAGCAGCTCGGACAGGGGGCACTACGAGCAGTACTTC
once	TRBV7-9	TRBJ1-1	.	CAVGLGVTEAFF	TGTGCCGTGGGGCTAGGGGTCACTGAAGCTTTCTTT
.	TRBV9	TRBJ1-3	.	CASSVEAGSGNTIYF	TGTGCCAGCAGCGTAGAGGCTGGCTCTGGAAACACCATATATTTT
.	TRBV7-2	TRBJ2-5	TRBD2	CASSSGTSVGPYQETQYF	TGTGCCAGCAGCTCCGGGACTAGTGTGGGACCGTACCAAGAGACCCAGTACTTC
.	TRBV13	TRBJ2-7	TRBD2	CASSLASGTEQYF	TGTGCCAGCAGCTTAGCTAGCGGGACCGAGCAGTACTTC
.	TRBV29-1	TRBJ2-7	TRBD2	CSVIILAPSSYEQYF	TGCAGCGTTATAATACTAGCGCCGAGCTCCTACGAGCAGTACTTC
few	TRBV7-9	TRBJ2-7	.	CASSGHRDKNSYEQYF	TGTGCCAGCAGTGGCCATAGGGACAAGAACTCCTACGAGCAGTACTTC
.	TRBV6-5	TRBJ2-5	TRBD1	CASRLRDRASRETQYF	TGTGCCAGCCGTTTAAGGGACAGAGCATCTCGGGAGACCCAGTACTTC
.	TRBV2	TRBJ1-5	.	CASSPSFSRQPQHF	TGTGCCAGCAGTCCAAGCTTCAGTCGTCAGCCCCAGCATTTT
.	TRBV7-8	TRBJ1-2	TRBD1	CASSPDRRGYGYTF	TGTGCCAGCAGCCCGGACAGGAGGGGCTATGGCTACACCTTC
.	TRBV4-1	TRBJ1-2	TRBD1	CASSQPHWDRGDYGYTF	TGCGCCAGCAGCCAACCACATTGGGACAGGGGGGATTATGGCTACACCTTC
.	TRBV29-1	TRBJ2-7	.	CSVAKGGHEQYF	TGCAGCGTTGCGAAGGGCGGGCACGAGCAGTACTTC
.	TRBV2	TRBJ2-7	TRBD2	CASSLGLAGGPSYEQYF	TGTGCCAGCAGTCTCGGACTAGCGGGAGGGCCGTCCTACGAGCAGTACTTC
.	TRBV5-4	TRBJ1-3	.	CASSLDFGGGISGNTIYF	TGTGCCAGCAGCTTGGATTTTGGCGGGGGGATCTCTGGAAACACCATATATTTT
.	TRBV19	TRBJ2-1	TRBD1	CASSRGQDYNEQFF	TGTGCCAGTAGTAGGGGACAGGATTACAATGAGCAGTTCTTC
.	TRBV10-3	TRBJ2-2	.	CAISEPLRESTGELFF	TGTGCCATCAGTGAGCCTCTTCGAGAAAGCACCGGGGAGCTGTTTTTT
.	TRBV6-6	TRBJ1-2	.	CASSYSGRDNYGYTF	TGTGCCAGCAGTTACTCGGGTAGGGACAACTATGGCTACACCTTC
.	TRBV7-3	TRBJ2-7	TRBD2	CASSPGTSRYEQYF	TGTGCCAGCAGCCCCGGGACTAGCCGCTACGAGCAGTACTTC
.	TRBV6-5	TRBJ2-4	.	CASTPGGAKNIQYF	TGTGCCAGCACCCCAGGTGGAGCCAAAAACATTCAGTACTTC
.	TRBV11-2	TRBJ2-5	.	CASSLDSVGPQQETQYF	TGTGCCAGCAGCTTAGATTCCGTCGGACCTCAACAAGAGACCCAGTACTTC
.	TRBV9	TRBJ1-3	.	CASSPQGEIGNTIYF	TGTGCCAGCAGTCCCCAAGGGGAGATTGGAAACACCATATATTTT
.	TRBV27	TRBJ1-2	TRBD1	CASSERGRGYGYTF	TGTGCCAGCAGTGAGAGGGGGCGGGGCTATGGCTACACCTTC
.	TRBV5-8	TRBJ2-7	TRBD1	CASSWGQGNYEQYF	TGTGCCAGCAGCTGGGGACAGGGAAACTACGAGCAGTACTTC
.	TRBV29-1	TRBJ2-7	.	CSVEGFGPTYEQYF	TGCAGCGTTGAAGGTTTCGGGCCAACCTACGAGCAGTACTTC
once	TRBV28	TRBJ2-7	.	CASSLPRGPNYF	TGTGCCAGCAGTTTACCGAGGGGACCGAACTACTTC
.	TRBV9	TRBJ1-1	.	CASSVGGKNTEAFF	TGTGCCAGCAGCGTAGGAGGCAAGAACACTGAAGCTTTCTTT
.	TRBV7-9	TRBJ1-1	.	CASSLERRGGTEAFF	TGTGCCAGCAGCTTAGAACGCAGGGGAGGCACTGAAGCTTTCTTT
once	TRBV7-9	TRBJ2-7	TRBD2	CASSYFAGGASYEQYF	TGTGCCAGCAGTTATTTTGCGGGGGGTGCCTCCTACGAGCAGTACTTC
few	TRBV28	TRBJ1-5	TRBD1	CASSLWGRGQPQHF	TGTGCCAGCAGTTTATGGGGCAGGGGGCAGCCCCAGCATTTT
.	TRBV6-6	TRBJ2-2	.	CASSQLLRGGELFF	TGTGCCAGCAGCCAGTTGTTACGGGGCGGGGAGCTGTTTTTT
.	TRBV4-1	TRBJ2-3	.	CASSQDPPRASADTQYF	TGCGCCAGCAGCCAAGACCCTCCTCGGGCTAGCGCAGATACGCAGTATTTT